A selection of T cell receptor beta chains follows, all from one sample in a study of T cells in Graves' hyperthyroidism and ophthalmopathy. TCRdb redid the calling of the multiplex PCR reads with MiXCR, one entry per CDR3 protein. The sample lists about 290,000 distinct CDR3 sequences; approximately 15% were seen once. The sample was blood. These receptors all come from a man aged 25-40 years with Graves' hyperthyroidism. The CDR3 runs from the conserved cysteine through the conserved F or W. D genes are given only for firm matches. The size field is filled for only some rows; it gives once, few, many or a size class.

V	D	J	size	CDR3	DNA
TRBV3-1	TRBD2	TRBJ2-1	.	CASSLGLAGGVTAQFF	TGTGCCAGCAGCCTCGGACTAGCGGGAGGGGTTACGGCGCAGTTCTTC
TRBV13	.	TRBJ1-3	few	CASSLGAVSSGNTIYF	TGTGCCAGCAGCTTAGGAGCGGTAAGCTCTGGAAACACCATATATTTT
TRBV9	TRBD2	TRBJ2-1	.	CASSARLAGAGEQFF	TGTGCCAGCAGCGCCAGACTAGCGGGAGCAGGTGAGCAGTTCTTC
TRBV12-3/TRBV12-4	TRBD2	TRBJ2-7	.	CASSLARSSGSYEQYF	TGTGCCAGCAGTTTAGCGCGGTCTAGCGGGAGCTACGAGCAGTACTTC
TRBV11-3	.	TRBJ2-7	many	CASSLDFNSPPYEQYF	TGTGCCAGCAGCTTAGATTTCAACTCCCCCCCCTACGAGCAGTACTTC
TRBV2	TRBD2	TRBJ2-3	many	CASSPGLADPSTDTQYF	TGTGCCAGCAGCCCGGGACTAGCGGACCCCAGTACAGATACGCAGTATTTT
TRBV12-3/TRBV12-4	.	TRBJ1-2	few	CASTESGLGYGYTF	TGTGCCAGCACCGAAAGTGGCTTAGGCTATGGCTACACCTTC
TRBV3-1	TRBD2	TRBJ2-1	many	CASSQGLLAGVTEQFF	TGTGCCAGCAGCCAAGGGCTACTAGCGGGAGTCACTGAGCAGTTCTTC
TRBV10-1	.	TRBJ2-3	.	CAMTGTSTDTQYF	TGCGCGATGACCGGGACTAGCACAGATACGCAGTATTTT
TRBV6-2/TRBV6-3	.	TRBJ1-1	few	CASKKGANTEAFF	TGTGCCAGCAAAAAAGGAGCGAACACTGAAGCTTTCTTT
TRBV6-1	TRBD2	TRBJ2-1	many	CASTHHSGSGNEQFF	TGTGCCAGCACCCACCATAGCGGGAGCGGCAATGAGCAGTTCTTC
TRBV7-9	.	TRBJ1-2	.	CASSFKIGYNYGYTF	TGTGCCAGCAGCTTTAAGATAGGCTACAACTATGGCTACACCTTC
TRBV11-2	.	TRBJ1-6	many	CASSLGRGWREPLHF	TGTGCCAGCAGCTTAGGACGGGGATGGCGCGAACCCCTCCACTTT
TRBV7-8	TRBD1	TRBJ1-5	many	CASSPPRDRGYSNQPQHF	TGTGCCAGCAGCCCCCCCCGGGACAGGGGTTATAGCAATCAGCCCCAGCATTTT
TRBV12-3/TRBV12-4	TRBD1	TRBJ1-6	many	CASSPRDSENSPLHF	TGTGCCAGCAGTCCCCGGGACAGCGAAAATTCACCCCTCCACTTT